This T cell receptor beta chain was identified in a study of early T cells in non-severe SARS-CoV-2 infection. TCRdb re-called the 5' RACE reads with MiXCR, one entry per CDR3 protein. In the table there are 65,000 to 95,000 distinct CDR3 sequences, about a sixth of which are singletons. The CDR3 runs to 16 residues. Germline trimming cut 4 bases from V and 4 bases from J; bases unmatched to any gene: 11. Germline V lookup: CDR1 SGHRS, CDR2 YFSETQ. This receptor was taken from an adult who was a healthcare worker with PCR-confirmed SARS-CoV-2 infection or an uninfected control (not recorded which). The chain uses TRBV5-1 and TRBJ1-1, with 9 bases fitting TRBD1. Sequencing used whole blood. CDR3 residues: CASSRILAQGATEAFF. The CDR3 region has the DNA TGCGCCAGCAGCCGCATTTTAGCACAGGGGGCCACTGAAGCTTTCTTT.